Each of the 20 T cell receptor beta chains below was sequenced from the same sample in a study of blood T cells in healthy people across ages. A J-beta primer mix and a sample-barcoded 5' primer were used in a second PCR of about 6 to 12 cycles. TCRdb recomputed calls from the 5' RACE reads with MiXCR, one row per CDR3 protein. The table shows 650,000 to 700,000 distinct CDR3 sequences, with roughly 30% occurring only once. The sequenced sample was blood. These receptors were taken from a woman older than 75 in good health.

The sample holds a few counts of this clonotype. The chain has TRBV5-1 and TRBJ2-2; 7 positions agree with TRBD1. Looked up from germline, CDR1 is SGHRS and CDR2 is YFSETQ. The CDR3 runs to 16 residues. J lost 4 bases, V lost 3 bases, and 9 bases had no gene match. The CDR3 spells CASSWDSTVGTGELFF. Here the CDR3 DNA reads TGCGCCAGCAGCTGGGACAGTACAGTAGGCACCGGGGAGCTGTTTTTT.

The CDR3 is CASSLGQKPNEKLFF. CDR3 nucleotide sequence: TGCGCCAGCAGCTTGGGACAGAAACCTAATGAAAAACTGTTTTTT. The chain carries TRBV5-1 and TRBJ1-4, with D perhaps matching TRBD1 (5 bases). Germline V gene sequence: CDR1 SGHRS, CDR2 YFSETQ. The CDR3 totals 15 residues. Trimming shortened V by 0 bases and J by 3 bases, and 9 bases separated the two germline ends.

This clonotype has a handful of counts. It may be a read error: a sequence one base away is much more abundant. The CDR3 loop is CASSQDGSLVEETQFF. In DNA, the CDR3 is TGCGCCAGCAGCCAAGATGGGTCTTTAGTAGAGGAGACCCAGTTCTTC. The chain links TRBV4-1 to TRBJ2-5; D is undetermined. TRBJ2-1 explains the end of the DNA better; the J call may be wrong. Per germline, CDR1 MGHRA and CDR2 YSYEKL. The CDR3 is made up of 16 amino acids.

Note on this clonotype: Just one base apart from a much larger clone, this may be a read error. This chain connects TRBV6-1 to TRBJ2-1, with 7 bases aligning to TRBD2. This CDR3 has 15 amino acids. Germline V gene data show CDR1 as MNHNS and CDR2 as SASEGT. The V gene end was trimmed by 6 bases and the J gene end by 2 bases; junction bases not matched to a gene: 7. This CDR3 is CASRTGRGAYNEQFF. CDR3 sequence (DNA): TGTGCCAGCAGAACGGGACGGGGGGCCTACAATGAGCAGTTCTTC.

The chain is built from TRBV4-2 and TRBJ1-3; a possible D gene is TRBD1 (5 bases). The CDR3 consists of 15 residues. The V end was cut by 5 bases, the J end by 4 bases, with 15 bases between. Per the germline V gene, CDR1 is LGHNA and CDR2 is YNFKEQ. This CDR3 reads CASSWEGQGGNTIYF. The CDR3 nucleotides read TGTGCCAGCAGCTGGGAGGGGCAGGGAGGAAACACCATATATTTT.

This chain joins TRBV4-2 and TRBJ1-2; D ambiguous. Germline V gives CDR1 LGHNA, CDR2 YNFKEQ. Deletions cut 4 bases from V and 3 bases from J, with 15 bases between. CDR3 length: 15 amino acids. In DNA, the CDR3 is TGTGCCAGCAGCCTCCTTAGGGATGTCGACTATGGCTACACCTTC. Amino acids: CASSLLRDVDYGYTF.

The chain is built from TRBV5-1 and TRBJ1-4; D is unresolved. The CDR3 contains 14 residues. Germline V CDR1 and CDR2: SGHRS, YFSETQ. Trimming removed 0 bases from V and 8 bases from J, with 11 bases in between. DNA for the CDR3: TGCGCCAGCAGCTTGGGGACGGCCCGAGAAAAACTGTTTTTT. As protein: CASSLGTAREKLFF.

This clonotype was seen a handful of times. The chain has TRBV5-6 and TRBJ1-6, with D possibly matching TRBD1 (6 bases). The V gene lost 0 bases and the J gene lost 8 bases, with 12 bases spanning the gap. Germline V gene lookup returns CDR1 SGHDT and CDR2 YYEEEE. The CDR3 contains 15 residues. Written as DNA, the CDR3 is TGTGCCAGCAGCTTGGTTGGGGGCGCAGATTCACCCCTCCACTTT. Translating it yields CASSLVGGADSPLHF.

The table lists this clonotype with many counts. This chain connects TRBV20-1 to TRBJ1-5; 8 positions match TRBD1. The CDR3 spans 14 residues. The trim removed 3 bases at V and 4 bases at J, leaving 5 bases unmatched. Germline V gene lookup returns CDR1 DFQATT and CDR2 SNEGSKA (reference sequence). The CDR3 here is CSASGDRGNQPQHF. The CDR3 DNA reads TGCAGTGCTAGTGGAGACAGGGGAAATCAGCCCCAGCATTTT.

This clonotype was observed a handful of times. This CDR3 is CSARDLALPEQYF. CDR3 nucleotides: TGCAGTGCTAGAGATCTTGCCCTTCCCGAGCAGTACTTC. V usage is TRBV20-1 and J usage is TRBJ2-7; no clear D. CDR1 and CDR2 from the germline V gene are DFQATT and SNEGSKA (reference sequence). Trimming cost V 0 bases and J 6 bases, with 12 bases left between them. The CDR3 is 13 residues long.

This sequence joins TRBV30 and TRBJ1-1, with a possible D match to TRBD1 (5 bases). V was pared by 0 bases and J by 4 bases, with 9 bases between. The length of the CDR3 is 13 residues. Germline V gene sequence: CDR1 GTSNPN, CDR2 SVGIG (reference sequence). CDR3 nucleotide sequence: TGTGCCTGGAGTGTAAGGGGCCGCACTGAAGCTTTCTTT. Translation gives CAWSVRGRTEAFF.

The V gene is TRBV3-1, the J gene TRBJ2-1; 9 bases agree with TRBD2. With the DNA end fitting TRBJ2-7 better, the J assignment may be wrong. Germline values: CDR1 LGHDT, CDR2 YNNKEL (reference sequence). The CDR3 is 14 amino acids. Here the CDR3 DNA reads TGTGCCAGCAGCCAGCGGGGGGGAGACAATGAGCAGTACTTC. Its protein is CASSQRGGDNEQYF.

This clonotype was detected ten times or more. The gene calls are TRBV24-1 and TRBJ2-7; TRBD1 matches at 7 bases. The length of the CDR3 is 14 residues. The V gene's germline CDR1 is KGHDR and CDR2 SFDVKD. V was clipped by 4 bases and J by 3 bases; unmatched bases: 5. The CDR3 loop is CATSDRRQGYEQYF. CDR3 DNA: TGTGCCACCAGTGACCGCCGACAGGGCTACGAGCAGTACTTC.

In regard to this clonotype: A much larger clone differs from this one at a single base, so this may be a read error. The rearrangement joins TRBV20-1 to TRBJ2-4; D might be TRBD1 (6 bases). The J call is in doubt because the DNA end fits TRBJ2-7 better. Germline loops: CDR1 DFQATT, CDR2 SNEGSKA (reference sequence). The CDR3 covers 14 residues. The DNA for the CDR3 is TGCAGTGCTAAGAGGACAGAAGCGAATTACGAGCAGTACTTC. Translation: CSAKRTEANYEQYF.

This chain connects TRBV5-6 to TRBJ1-1, with unresolved D. Trimming shortened V by 5 bases and J by 1 base, and 12 bases separated the two germline ends. The CDR3 length is 14 residues. Germline values: CDR1 SGHDT, CDR2 YYEEEE. This chain's CDR3 is CASRLSQSNTEAFF. DNA of the CDR3: TGTGCCAGCAGGCTGAGTCAGTCGAACACTGAAGCTTTCTTT.

This clonotype was detected ten times or more. The chain links TRBV9 to TRBJ2-3; 11 nucleotides match TRBD1. V dropped 2 bases and J dropped 4; count of bases not matched to a gene: 3. Per germline, CDR1 SGDLS and CDR2 YYNGEE. This CDR3 spans 15 amino acids. DNA of the CDR3: TGTGCCAGCAGCGTCGGGACAGGGGGGGCAGATACGCAGTATTTT. Translating gives CASSVGTGGADTQYF.

This clonotype was recorded many times. The rearrangement uses TRBV6-1 and TRBJ2-4; 8 bases fit TRBD1. V shed 8 bases, J shed 1 base, and the junction held 10 bases outside the gene matches. CDR1 MNHNS and CDR2 SASEGT come from the germline V gene. The CDR3 has 16 residues. The CDR3 coding sequence is TGTGCCAGCCGGGCCGGGACAGGAGGGGCCAAAAACATTCAGTACTTC. This translates into CASRAGTGGAKNIQYF.

The CDR3 region has the DNA TGTGCCACCAGCAGCCCTTCTGGGGCCAACGTCCTGACTTTC. Translated, it gives CATSSPSGANVLTF. The chain recombines TRBV15 with TRBJ2-6; D is unclear. Deletions cut 3 bases from V and 1 base from J, with 4 bases between. The germline V gene encodes CDR1 LNHNV and CDR2 YYDKDF (reference sequence). The CDR3 is 14 amino acids.

This clonotype was seen ten or more times. The CDR3 nucleotides are TGTGCCAGCAGCTTAAGACAGGGGGCGGACGAGCAGTACTTC. Encoded protein: CASSLRQGADEQYF. V gene TRBV7-2 combines with J gene TRBJ2-7; 10 nucleotides match TRBD1. V shed 2 bases and J 5 bases; nucleotides not matched to a gene: 3. The CDR3 loop spans 14 amino acids. Per germline, CDR1 SGHTA and CDR2 FQGNSA.

The chain is built from TRBV3-1 and TRBJ2-1, with 9 bases matching TRBD1. The V segment lost 2 bases and the J segment 7 bases; nucleotides outside the gene matches: 9. The CDR3 has 16 amino acids. The germline CDR1 and CDR2 sequences are LGHDT and YNNKEL (reference sequence). The CDR3 region is CASSQTTGGPQNEQFF. The CDR3 DNA reads TGTGCCAGCAGCCAAACGACAGGGGGTCCCCAGAATGAGCAGTTCTTC.